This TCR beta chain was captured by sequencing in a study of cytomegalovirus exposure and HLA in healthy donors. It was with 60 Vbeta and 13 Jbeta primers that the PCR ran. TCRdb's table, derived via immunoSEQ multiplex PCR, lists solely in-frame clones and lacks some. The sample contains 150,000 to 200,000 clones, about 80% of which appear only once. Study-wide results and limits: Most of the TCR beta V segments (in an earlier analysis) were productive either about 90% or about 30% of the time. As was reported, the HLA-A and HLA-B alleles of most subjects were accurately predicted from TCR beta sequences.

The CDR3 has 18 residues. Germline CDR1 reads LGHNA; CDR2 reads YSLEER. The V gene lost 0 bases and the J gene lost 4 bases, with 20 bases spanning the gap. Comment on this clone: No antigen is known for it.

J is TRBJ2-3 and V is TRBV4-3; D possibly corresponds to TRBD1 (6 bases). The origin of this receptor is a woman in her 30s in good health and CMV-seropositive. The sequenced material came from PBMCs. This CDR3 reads CASSQDWNAGETSDTQYF. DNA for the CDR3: TGCGCCAGCAGCCAAGACTGGAATGCAGGGGAGACGTCAGATACGCAGTATTTT.